This TCR beta chain was captured in a study of technical replicates of blood from several donors. Clones were sequenced by immunoSEQ multiplex PCR, and TCRdb holds only the in-frame ones, with some missing. The table has tens of thousands of clones, around 90% seen once. V was shortened by 3 bases and J by 3 bases, with 14 bases between the two germline ends. Germline V lookup: CDR1 MNHNS, CDR2 SASEGT. The CDR3 length is 15 residues. The TCR originated in a human donor in good health. The J gene is TRBJ1-2, the V gene TRBV6-1; D is undetermined. The specimen sequenced was T cells isolated from PBMCs. The CDR3 DNA sequence: TGTGCCAGCAGTGATAGCTGGTCAGCGTACTATGGCTACACCTTC. Amino acids: CASSDSWSAYYGYTF.